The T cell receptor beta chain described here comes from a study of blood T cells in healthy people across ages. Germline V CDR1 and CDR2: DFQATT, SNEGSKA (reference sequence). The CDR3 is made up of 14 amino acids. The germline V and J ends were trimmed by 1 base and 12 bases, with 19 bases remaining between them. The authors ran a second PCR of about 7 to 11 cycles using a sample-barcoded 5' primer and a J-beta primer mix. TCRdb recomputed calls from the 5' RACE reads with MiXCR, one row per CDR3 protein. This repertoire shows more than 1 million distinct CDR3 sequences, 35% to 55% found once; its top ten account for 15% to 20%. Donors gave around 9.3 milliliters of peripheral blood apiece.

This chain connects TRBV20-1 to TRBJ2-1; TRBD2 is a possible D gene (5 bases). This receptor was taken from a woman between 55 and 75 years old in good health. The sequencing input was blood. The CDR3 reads CSARGRGSAKAQFF. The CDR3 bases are TGCAGTGCTAGAGGACGGGGTTCGGCCAAGGCGCAGTTCTTC.